This T cell receptor beta chain was observed in a study of blood T cell repertoires in COVID-19. Across the whole study: COVID-19 samples collected from the United States, Italy and Spain covered acute and convalescent phases. Sources were T cells, B-cell-depleted T cells, or PBMCs; the material itself was cDNA or gDNA.

In the original processing: The authors estimated nucleated cell counts from reference gene primer amplification. Sequencing used immunoSEQ multiplex PCR; TCRdb keeps in-frame clones, though not all of them. That table gives V, J and clone size, and the DNA gave D and trimming. The sample records about 250,000 clones, more than 75% being singletons. This CDR3 contains 15 residues. The V end was cut by 3 bases, the J end by 3 bases, with 11 bases between. Germline V gives CDR1 LGHNA, CDR2 YNFKEQ. The sequencing input was peripheral blood. V is TRBV4-2 and J is TRBJ2-2; tentatively, D is TRBD2 (5 bases). The TCR sequence derives from a woman aged 55-75 years who had recovered from COVID-19. The CDR3 coding sequence is TGTGCCAGCAGCCAGGTGGGGAGTGACACCGGGGAGCTGTTTTTT. Amino acids: CASSQVGSDTGELFF.